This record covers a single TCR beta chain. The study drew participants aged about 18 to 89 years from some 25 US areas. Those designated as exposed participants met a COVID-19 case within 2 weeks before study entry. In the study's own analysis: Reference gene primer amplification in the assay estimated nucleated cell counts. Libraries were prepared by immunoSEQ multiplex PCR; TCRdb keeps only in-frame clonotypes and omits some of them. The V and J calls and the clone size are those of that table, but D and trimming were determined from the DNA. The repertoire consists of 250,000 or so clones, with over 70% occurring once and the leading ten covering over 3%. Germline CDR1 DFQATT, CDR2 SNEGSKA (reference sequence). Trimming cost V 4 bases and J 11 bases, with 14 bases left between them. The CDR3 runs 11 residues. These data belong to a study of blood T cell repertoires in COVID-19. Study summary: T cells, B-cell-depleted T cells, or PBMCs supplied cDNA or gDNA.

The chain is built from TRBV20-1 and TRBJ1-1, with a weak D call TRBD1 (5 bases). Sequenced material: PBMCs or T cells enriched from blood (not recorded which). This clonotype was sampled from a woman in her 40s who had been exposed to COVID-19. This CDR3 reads CSATPWRDAFF. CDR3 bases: TGCAGTGCTACCCCCTGGAGGGACGCTTTCTTT.